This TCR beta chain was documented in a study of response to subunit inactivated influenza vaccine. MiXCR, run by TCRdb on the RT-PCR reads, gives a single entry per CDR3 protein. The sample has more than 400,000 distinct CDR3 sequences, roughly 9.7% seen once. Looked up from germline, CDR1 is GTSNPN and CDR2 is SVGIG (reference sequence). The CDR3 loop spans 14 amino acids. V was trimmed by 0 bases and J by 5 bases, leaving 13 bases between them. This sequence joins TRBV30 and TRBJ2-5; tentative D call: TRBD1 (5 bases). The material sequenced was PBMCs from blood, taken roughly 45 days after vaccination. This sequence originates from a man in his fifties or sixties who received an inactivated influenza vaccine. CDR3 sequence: CAWSVGALGETQYF. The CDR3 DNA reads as TGTGCCTGGAGTGTTGGGGCGCTTGGGGAGACCCAGTACTTC.